A selection of T cell receptor beta chains follows, all from one sample in a study of shared clonotypes between healthy human individuals. TCRdb keeps only in-frame clones here, not all; method: immunoSEQ multiplex PCR. Of about 2 million clones listed, about 95% are singletons. The sample taken for sequencing was naive CD8+ T cells sorted from blood. The receptors shown here come from a young man in good health. Each CDR3 is given with its conserved first and last residue. D genes are given only for firm matches. Expanded clones get a size class; other rows say once, few or many, or leave the size out.

length: 14; D: -; size: -; J: TRBJ2-2; V: TRBV15; DNA: TGTGCCACCAGCATTCAGGCTAACACCGGGGAGCTGTTTTTT; CDR3: CATSIQANTGELFF
length: 16; D: -; size: -; J: TRBJ2-7; V: TRBV4-1; DNA: TGCGCCAGCAGCCAAGCCTGGGGGGATCCTACGTCGGAGCAGTACTTC; CDR3: CASSQAWGDPTSEQYF
length: 13; D: -; size: -; J: TRBJ2-7; V: TRBV30; DNA: TGTGCCTGGAGTGGGCAGGGCTCCTACGAGCAGTACTTC; CDR3: CAWSGQGSYEQYF
length: 13; D: -; size: -; J: TRBJ1-2; V: TRBV5-1; DNA: TGCGCCAGCAGCTTTTCCGAGAACTATGGCTACACCTTC; CDR3: CASSFSENYGYTF
length: 15; D: TRBD2; size: once; J: TRBJ2-1; V: TRBV2; DNA: TGTGCCAGATGGAGCGGGGGGGCAAACTACAATGAGCAGTTCTTC; CDR3: CARWSGGANYNEQFF
length: 16; D: -; size: -; J: TRBJ2-1; V: TRBV13; DNA: TGTGCCAGCGCCCGAGTGGGGCAGGGAAACATGGGTGAGCAGTTCTTC; CDR3: CASARVGQGNMGEQFF
length: 17; D: TRBD2; size: -; J: TRBJ2-5; V: TRBV9; DNA: TGTGCCAGCAGCGTAGATCCGAGGGAGGGGTGGCAAGAGACCCAGTACTTC; CDR3: CASSVDPREGWQETQYF
length: 16; D: TRBD2; size: -; J: TRBJ2-7; V: TRBV4-1; DNA: TGCGCCAGCAGCCAAGCTCCGGGACTATTCGTACACGAGCAGTACTTC; CDR3: CASSQAPGLFVHEQYF
length: 16; D: TRBD2; size: once; J: TRBJ2-3; V: TRBV2; DNA: TGTGCCAGCAGTGAAATAGCGGGAGGGCAGGCAGATACGCAGTATTTT; CDR3: CASSEIAGGQADTQYF
length: 14; D: TRBD1; size: -; J: TRBJ1-6; V: TRBV28; DNA: TGTGCCAGCAGTTTACAGGGGGATAATTCACCCCTCCACTTT; CDR3: CASSLQGDNSPLHF
length: 12; D: TRBD1; size: -; J: TRBJ1-5; V: TRBV6-6; DNA: TGTGCCAGCAGTTACCCAGGGGGGCCCCAGCATTTT; CDR3: CASSYPGGPQHF
length: 16; D: TRBD2; size: -; J: TRBJ2-1; V: TRBV27; DNA: TGTGCCAGCAGCCTATCCGGGACTAGCGGCTACAATGAGCAGTTCTTC; CDR3: CASSLSGTSGYNEQFF
length: 13; D: -; size: -; J: TRBJ2-7; V: TRBV29-1; DNA: TGCAGCGTTCGGCCAGGGACATCCTACGAGCAGTACTTC; CDR3: CSVRPGTSYEQYF
length: 14; D: -; size: -; J: TRBJ1-2; V: TRBV2; DNA: TGTGCCAGCAGTGAATCTTGGGGGGGATCTAGCTACACCTTC; CDR3: CASSESWGGSSYTF
length: 15; D: -; size: -; J: TRBJ1-6; V: TRBV4-1; DNA: TGCGCCAGCAGCCAAGTCGAGGGCCATAATTCACCCCTCCACTTT; CDR3: CASSQVEGHNSPLHF
length: 12; D: -; size: -; J: TRBJ2-1; V: TRBV30; DNA: TGTGCCTGGAGTAAGGGCTACAATGAGCAGTTCTTC; CDR3: CAWSKGYNEQFF
length: 14; D: TRBD1; size: -; J: TRBJ2-7; V: TRBV30; DNA: TGTGCCTGGAGCCGCGGAACAGGGGGTCACGAGCAGTACTTC; CDR3: CAWSRGTGGHEQYF
length: 13; D: TRBD2; size: -; J: TRBJ2-1; V: TRBV29-1; DNA: TGCAGCGTCGAATCACTAGCGGGAGATGAGCAGTTCTTC; CDR3: CSVESLAGDEQFF
length: 14; D: -; size: -; J: TRBJ2-7; V: TRBV2; DNA: TGTGCCAGCAGTGGCCAGGAGAGCTCCTACGAGCAGTACTTC; CDR3: CASSGQESSYEQYF
length: 16; D: -; size: -; J: TRBJ1-5; V: TRBV7-2; DNA: TGTGCCAGCAGCCCCGAAGTTGGACAGTTCAATCAGCCCCAGCATTTT; CDR3: CASSPEVGQFNQPQHF
length: 18; D: TRBD2; size: -; J: TRBJ2-7; V: TRBV4-3; DNA: TGCGCCAGCAGCCAAGTATCTCTACTAGCGGGAGGGCCGTACGAGCAGTACTTC; CDR3: CASSQVSLLAGGPYEQYF
length: 15; D: -; size: -; J: TRBJ2-7; V: TRBV5-4; DNA: TGTGCCAGCAGCACGACACCTGAACAGGACTACGAGCAGTACTTC; CDR3: CASSTTPEQDYEQYF
length: 15; D: -; size: -; J: TRBJ1-2; V: TRBV21-1; DNA: TGTGCCAGCAGGGGAGCTATCAGAAAGACCTATGGCTACACCTTC; CDR3: CASRGAIRKTYGYTF
length: 15; D: -; size: -; J: TRBJ2-1; V: TRBV28; DNA: TGTGCCAGCAGGGGATTAGAAAGCTCCTACAATGAGCAGTTCTTC; CDR3: CASRGLESSYNEQFF
length: 17; D: -; size: -; J: TRBJ2-7; V: TRBV7-6; DNA: TGTGCCAGCAGCTTAATCGCCGAATGGTCGGGGGCCGCCGAGCAGTACTTC; CDR3: CASSLIAEWSGAAEQYF
length: 15; D: TRBD1; size: -; J: TRBJ2-3; V: TRBV7-9; DNA: TGTGCCAGCAGCTTGGAGACAGGGATAATAGATACGCAGTATTTT; CDR3: CASSLETGIIDTQYF
length: 15; D: -; size: -; J: TRBJ2-1; V: TRBV7-9; DNA: TGTGCCAGCAGCTTAACGACGGGAGCAAGAAATGAGCAGTTCTTC; CDR3: CASSLTTGARNEQFF